The clone carrying this T cell receptor (beta chain) was observed a single time. The antigen remains undetermined. The data were taken from a study of shared clonotypes between healthy human individuals. Clones were read by immunoSEQ multiplex PCR, and TCRdb kept only the in-frame ones, dropping some. This sample yields 2 million or so clones, of which about 95% are seen a single time; about 1.1% belongs to the top ten. Study outcomes and limitations: Donor scarcity curtailed the genetic and exposure-history diversity represented herein.

Terminally differentiated effector memory CD45RA+ cells were left out of the naive CD8 fraction, which was CD45RO-negative and positively selected for CCR7. V was pared by 5 bases and J by 4 bases, with 18 bases of the junction left unmatched. The V gene's germline CDR1 is SEHNR and CDR2 FQNEAQ (reference sequence). The CDR3 loop spans 18 amino acids. The sequenced sample consisted of naive CD8+ T cells sorted from blood. This chain connects TRBV7-9 to TRBJ2-5; 8 nucleotides align to TRBD1. The source of this sequence is a young man in good health. This CDR3 is CASSEGQGEGENSETQYF. The CDR3 nucleotides are TGTGCCAGCAGCGAAGGACAGGGAGAGGGGGAGAACTCAGAGACCCAGTACTTC.